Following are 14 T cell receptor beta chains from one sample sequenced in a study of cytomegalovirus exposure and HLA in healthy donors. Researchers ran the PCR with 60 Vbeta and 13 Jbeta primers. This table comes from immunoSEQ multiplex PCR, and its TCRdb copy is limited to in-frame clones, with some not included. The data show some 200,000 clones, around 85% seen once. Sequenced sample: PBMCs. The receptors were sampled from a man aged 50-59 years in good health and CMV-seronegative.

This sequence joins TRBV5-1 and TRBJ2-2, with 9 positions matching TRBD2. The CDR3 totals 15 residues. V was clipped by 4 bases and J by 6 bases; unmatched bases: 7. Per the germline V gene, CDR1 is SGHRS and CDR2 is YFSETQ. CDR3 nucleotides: TGCGCCAGCAGCCCGTCGACTAGCGGTCCCGGGGAGCTGTTTTTT. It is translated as CASSPSTSGPGELFF.

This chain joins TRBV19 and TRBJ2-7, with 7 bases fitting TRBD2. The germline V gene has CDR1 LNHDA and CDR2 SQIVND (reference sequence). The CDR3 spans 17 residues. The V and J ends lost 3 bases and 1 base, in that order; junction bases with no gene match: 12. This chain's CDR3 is CASSIGLVRERSYEQYF. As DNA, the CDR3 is TGTGCCAGTAGTATTGGACTAGTAAGGGAGAGATCCTACGAGCAGTACTTC.

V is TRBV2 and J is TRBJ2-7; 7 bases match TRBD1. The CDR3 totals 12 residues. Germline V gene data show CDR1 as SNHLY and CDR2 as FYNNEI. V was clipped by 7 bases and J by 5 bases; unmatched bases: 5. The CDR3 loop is CASTTGSHEQYF. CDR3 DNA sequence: TGTGCCAGCACGACAGGGTCCCACGAGCAGTACTTC.

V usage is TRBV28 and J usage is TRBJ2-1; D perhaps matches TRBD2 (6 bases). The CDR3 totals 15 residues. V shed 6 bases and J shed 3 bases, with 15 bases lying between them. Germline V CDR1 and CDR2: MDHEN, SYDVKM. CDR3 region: CASSLRAGRYNEQFF. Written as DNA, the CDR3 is TGTGCCAGCAGCCTCCGGGCGGGACGCTACAATGAGCAGTTCTTC.

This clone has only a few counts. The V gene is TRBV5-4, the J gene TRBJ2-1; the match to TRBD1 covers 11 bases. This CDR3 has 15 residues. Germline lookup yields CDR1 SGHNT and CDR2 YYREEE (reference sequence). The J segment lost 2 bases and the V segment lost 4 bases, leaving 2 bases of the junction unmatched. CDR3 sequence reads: CASSRTGGAYNEQFF. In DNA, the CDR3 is TGTGCCAGCAGCAGGACAGGGGGCGCCTACAATGAGCAGTTCTTC.

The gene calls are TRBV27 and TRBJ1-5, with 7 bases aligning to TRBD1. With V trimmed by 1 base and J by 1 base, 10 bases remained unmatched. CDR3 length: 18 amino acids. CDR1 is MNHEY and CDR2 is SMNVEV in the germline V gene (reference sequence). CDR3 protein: CASSLYGFPGQSNQPQHF. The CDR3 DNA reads TGTGCCAGCAGTTTATATGGCTTTCCGGGACAGAGCAATCAGCCCCAGCATTTT.

The CDR3 DNA reads as TGTGCCAGCAGCGCGCCCAGCAGGGGAGTAGACACGCAGTATTTT. This gives the protein CASSAPSRGVDTQYF. The rearrangement joins TRBV13 to TRBJ2-3; weak D call: TRBD1 (6 bases). The germline CDR1 and CDR2 sequences are PRHDT and FYEKMQ (reference sequence). The CDR3 is 15 residues long. Trimming left V 5 bases short and J 9 bases short, with 21 bases between. The complete variable domain, with remaining parts taken from reference TRBV13 and TRBJ2-3, reads AAGVIQSPRHLIKEKRETATLKCYPIPRHDTVYWYQQGPGQDPQFLISFYEKMQSDKGSIPDRFSAQQFSDYHSELNMSSLELGDSALYFCASSAPSRGVDTQYFGPGTRLTVL.

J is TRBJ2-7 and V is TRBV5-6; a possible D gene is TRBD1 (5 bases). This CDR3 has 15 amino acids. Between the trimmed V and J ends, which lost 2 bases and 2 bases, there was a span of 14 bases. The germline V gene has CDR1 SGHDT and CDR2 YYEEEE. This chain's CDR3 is CASSLGASPTYEQYF. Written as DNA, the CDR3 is TGTGCCAGCAGCTTAGGGGCCAGCCCTACCTACGAGCAGTACTTC.

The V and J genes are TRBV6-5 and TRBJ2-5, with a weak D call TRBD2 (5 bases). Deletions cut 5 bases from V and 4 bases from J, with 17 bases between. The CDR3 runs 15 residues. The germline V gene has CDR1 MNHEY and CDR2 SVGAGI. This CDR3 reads CASSHGSKRPETQYF. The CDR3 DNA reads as TGTGCCAGCAGTCACGGGTCTAAGCGGCCAGAGACCCAGTACTTC.

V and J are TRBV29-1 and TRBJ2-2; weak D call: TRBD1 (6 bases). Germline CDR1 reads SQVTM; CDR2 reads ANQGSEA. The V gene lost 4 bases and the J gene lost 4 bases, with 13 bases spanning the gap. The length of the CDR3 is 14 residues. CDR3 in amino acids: CSVAGQVATGELFF. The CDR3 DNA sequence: TGCAGCGTTGCGGGACAAGTCGCCACCGGGGAGCTGTTTTTT.

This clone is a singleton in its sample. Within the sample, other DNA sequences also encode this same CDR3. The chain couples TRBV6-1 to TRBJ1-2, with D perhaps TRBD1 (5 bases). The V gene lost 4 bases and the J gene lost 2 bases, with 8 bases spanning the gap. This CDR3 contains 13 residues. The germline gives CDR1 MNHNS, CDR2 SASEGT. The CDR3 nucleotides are TGTGCCAGCAGTGGGGGGGGAAACTATGGCTACACCTTC. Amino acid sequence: CASSGGGNYGYTF.

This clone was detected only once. The CDR3 region is CASSPTGAVRYEQYF. CDR3 DNA: TGTGCCAGCAGCCCTACAGGGGCCGTTCGGTACGAGCAGTACTTC. V is TRBV7-3 and J is TRBJ2-7; 7 nucleotides match TRBD1. Germline V CDR1 and CDR2: SGHTA, FQGTGA. V shed 5 bases, J shed 4 bases, and the junction held 11 bases outside the gene matches. There are 15 residues in the CDR3.

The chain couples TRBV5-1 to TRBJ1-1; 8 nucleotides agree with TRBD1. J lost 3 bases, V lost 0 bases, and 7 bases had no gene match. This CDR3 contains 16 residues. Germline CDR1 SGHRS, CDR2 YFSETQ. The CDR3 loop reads CASSLARRGLDTEAFF. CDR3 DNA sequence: TGCGCCAGCAGCTTGGCTCGCAGGGGGCTTGACACTGAAGCTTTCTTT. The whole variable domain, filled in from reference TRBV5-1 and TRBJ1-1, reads KAGVTQTPRYLIKTRGQQVTLSCSPISGHRSVSWYQQTPGQGLQFLFEYFSETQRNKGNFPGRFSGRQFSNSRSEMNVSTLELGDSALYLCASSLARRGLDTEAFFGQGTRLTVV.

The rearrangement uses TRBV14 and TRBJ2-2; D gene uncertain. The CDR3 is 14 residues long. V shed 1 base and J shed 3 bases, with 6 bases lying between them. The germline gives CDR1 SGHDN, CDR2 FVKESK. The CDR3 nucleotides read TGTGCCAGCAGCCAAGTTCCCGACACCGGGGAGCTGTTTTTT. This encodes CASSQVPDTGELFF.